A selection of T cell receptor beta chains follows, all from one sample in a study of OX40 agonist ivuxolimab in advanced cancers. Sequencing used immunoSEQ multiplex PCR; TCRdb keeps in-frame clones, though not all of them. There are about 46,000 clones in the sample; 75% to 95% occur only once, and 4.9% lies in the top ten. The sequencing used CD4+ or CD8+ T cells sorted from blood, collected in a trial of the OX40 agonist ivuxolimab. These receptors were collected from an adult with an advanced solid tumor such as melanoma, head and neck, liver or kidney cancer. The CDR3 runs from the conserved cysteine through the conserved F or W. The D gene is left open where the match is weak. Clone size is stated in some rows and not others, as once, few, many or a class when expanded.

TRBJ2-2,15,TRBV4-3,.,.,CASSQEEKGVGELFF,TGCGCCAGCAGCCAAGAAGAGAAAGGGGTCGGGGAGCTGTTTTTT
TRBJ1-3,15,TRBV19,.,.,CASSSRTFSGNTIYF,TGTGCCAGTAGTAGCCGGACTTTCTCTGGAAACACCATATATTTT
TRBJ2-7,16,TRBV4-1,.,.,CASSQSSTGRSYEQYF,TGCGCCAGCAGCCAGTCCTCGACAGGCCGTTCCTACGAGCAGTACTTC
TRBJ1-2,16,TRBV4-1,TRBD1,.,CASSQGTGGWSYGYTF,TGCGCCAGCAGCCAAGGGACAGGGGGTTGGAGCTATGGCTACACCTTC
TRBJ1-1,12,TRBV6-5,.,.,CASGSLNTEAFF,TGTGCCAGCGGCTCCTTGAACACTGAAGCTTTCTTT
TRBJ2-2,14,TRBV27,.,.,CASSWQSRAVQLFF,TGTGCCAGCAGTTGGCAGAGTAGAGCTGTGCAGCTGTTTTTT
TRBJ1-1,15,TRBV6-5,TRBD1,.,CASSYLQGTNTEAFF,TGTGCCAGCAGTTACCTACAGGGGACGAACACTGAAGCTTTCTTT
TRBJ2-7,13,TRBV13,TRBD2,.,CASNKRGSYEQYF,TGTGCCAGCAACAAGCGGGGATCCTACGAGCAGTACTTC
TRBJ1-1,15,TRBV4-1,.,.,CASSQGGGSKTEAFF,TGCGCCAGCAGCCAAGGCGGTGGTTCGAAAACTGAAGCTTTCTTT
TRBJ2-2,14,TRBV15,TRBD2,.,CATSPRTSSGELFF,TGTGCCACCAGCCCTAGGACTAGTAGCGGGGAGCTGTTTTTT
TRBJ2-1,16,TRBV7-9,.,.,CASSLYLGGPDNEQFF,TGTGCCAGCAGCTTATATCTCGGGGGTCCGGACAATGAGCAGTTCTTC
TRBJ1-5,15,TRBV27,TRBD1,once,CASSLDRAGNQPQHF,TGTGCCAGCAGTCTGGACAGGGCAGGCAATCAGCCCCAGCATTTT
TRBJ1-5,15,TRBV6-1,.,.,CASSEFSISNQPQHF,TGTGCCAGCAGTGAATTCTCTATAAGCAATCAGCCCCAGCATTTT
TRBJ1-2,11,TRBV19,.,large,CARLSGCGYTF,TGTGCCAGGCTGAGTGGTTGTGGCTACACCTTC
TRBJ2-1,13,TRBV19,.,.,CASSVILHNEQFF,TGTGCCAGTAGTGTGATCTTACACAATGAGCAGTTCTTC
TRBJ2-5,15,TRBV28,.,.,CASRQIRDVQETQYF,TGTGCCAGCAGGCAGATACGGGACGTCCAAGAGACCCAGTACTTC
TRBJ2-3,13,TRBV7-3,.,.,CASSRDGPDTQYF,TGTGCCAGCAGCCGGGACGGGCCAGATACGCAGTATTTT
TRBJ1-1,14,TRBV4-1,TRBD1,.,CASSHIDRASEAFF,TGCGCCAGCAGCCACATCGACAGGGCCTCTGAAGCTTTCTTT
TRBJ2-7,16,TRBV29-1,.,.,CSVVCQGPRGSYEQYF,TGCAGCGTTGTATGCCAGGGTCCCCGTGGCTCCTACGAGCAGTACTTC
TRBJ1-1,12,TRBV27,TRBD1,.,CASSLRTGEAFF,TGTGCCAGCAGTTTAAGGACAGGGGAAGCTTTCTTT
TRBJ1-1,15,TRBV9,TRBD1,.,CASSVSGTGGTEAFF,TGTGCCAGCAGCGTATCGGGGACAGGGGGCACTGAAGCTTTCTTT
TRBJ1-4,14,TRBV28,TRBD1,.,CASSLGQGDEKLFF,TGTGCCAGCAGTTTAGGACAGGGGGATGAAAAACTGTTTTTT
TRBJ2-1,14,TRBV27,TRBD2,.,CASTPGLAINEQFF,TGTGCCAGCACTCCGGGACTAGCCATAAATGAGCAGTTCTTC
TRBJ2-3,12,TRBV7-9,TRBD2,medium-sized,CASSLRSSGGDF,TGTGCCAGCAGCTTACGGTCTAGCGGTGGGGATTTT
TRBJ1-1,13,TRBV28,.,.,CASSRGGNTEAFF,TGTGCCAGCAGTCGCGGGGGGAACACTGAAGCTTTCTTT
TRBJ2-7,14,TRBV7-2,TRBD2,.,CASSFGLAGDEQYF,TGTGCCAGCAGCTTCGGACTAGCGGGAGACGAGCAGTACTTC
TRBJ2-1,11,TRBV29-1,.,.,CSVELYNEQFF,TGCAGCGTTGAGCTTTACAATGAGCAGTTCTTC
TRBJ1-4,23,TRBV28,TRBD1,.,CASSLSPRYVGQGFASTNEKLFF,TGTGCCAGCAGTTTATCCCCCCGCTACGTCGGACAGGGCTTCGCGTCAACTAATGAAAAACTGTTTTTT
TRBJ1-6,15,TRBV9,TRBD1,.,CASSVAGGGSSPLHF,TGTGCCAGCAGCGTAGCAGGGGGTGGGAGTTCACCCCTCCACTTT
TRBJ1-1,15,TRBV10-1,TRBD1,once,CASSDYRGLNTEAFF,TGCGCCAGCAGTGATTACAGGGGGTTGAACACTGAAGCTTTCTTT
TRBJ1-4,18,TRBV5-1,.,once,CASSLTVSPRGINEKLFF,TGCGCCAGCAGCTTAACGGTCAGTCCTCGGGGGATTAATGAAAAACTGTTTTTT
TRBJ1-5,15,TRBV27,.,.,CASSLITGSNQPQHF,TGTGCCAGCAGTTTAATAACAGGAAGCAATCAGCCCCAGCATTTT
TRBJ1-3,17,TRBV28,.,.,CASSSSFLTDLGNTIYF,TGTGCCAGCAGCTCGTCGTTTCTTACGGATCTTGGAAACACCATATATTTT
TRBJ1-5,17,TRBV7-9,.,.,CASSHAEGNIGNQPQHF,TGTGCCAGCAGTCACGCGGAGGGTAATATAGGCAATCAGCCCCAGCATTTT
TRBJ1-1,14,TRBV7-3,.,.,CASSLGDRNTEAFF,TGTGCCAGCAGCTTAGGCGACAGGAACACTGAAGCTTTCTTT
TRBJ2-3,13,TRBV5-4,TRBD1,.,CASSPQRGLVGDF,TGTGCCAGCAGCCCCCAGAGGGGGCTCGTCGGGGATTTT
TRBJ1-5,13,TRBV4-2,.,.,CASSQDSNQPQHF,TGTGCCAGCAGCCAAGACAGTAATCAGCCCCAGCATTTT
TRBJ2-3,16,TRBV13,.,.,CASSQRARDHTDTQYF,TGTGCCAGCAGCCAGCGGGCCAGGGATCACACAGATACGCAGTATTTT